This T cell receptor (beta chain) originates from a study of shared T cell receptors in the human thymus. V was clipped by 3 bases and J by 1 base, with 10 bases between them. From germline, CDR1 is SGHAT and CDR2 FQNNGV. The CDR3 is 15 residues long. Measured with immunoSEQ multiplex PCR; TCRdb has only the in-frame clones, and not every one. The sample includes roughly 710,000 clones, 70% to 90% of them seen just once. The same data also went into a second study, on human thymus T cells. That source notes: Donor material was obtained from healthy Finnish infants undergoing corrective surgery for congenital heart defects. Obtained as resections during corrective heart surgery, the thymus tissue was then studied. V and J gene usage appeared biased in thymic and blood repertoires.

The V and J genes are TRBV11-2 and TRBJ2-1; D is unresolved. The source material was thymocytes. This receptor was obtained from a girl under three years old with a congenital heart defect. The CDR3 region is CASSFTSTSYNEQFF. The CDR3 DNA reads TGTGCCAGCAGCTTTACGAGCACTTCCTACAATGAGCAGTTCTTC.